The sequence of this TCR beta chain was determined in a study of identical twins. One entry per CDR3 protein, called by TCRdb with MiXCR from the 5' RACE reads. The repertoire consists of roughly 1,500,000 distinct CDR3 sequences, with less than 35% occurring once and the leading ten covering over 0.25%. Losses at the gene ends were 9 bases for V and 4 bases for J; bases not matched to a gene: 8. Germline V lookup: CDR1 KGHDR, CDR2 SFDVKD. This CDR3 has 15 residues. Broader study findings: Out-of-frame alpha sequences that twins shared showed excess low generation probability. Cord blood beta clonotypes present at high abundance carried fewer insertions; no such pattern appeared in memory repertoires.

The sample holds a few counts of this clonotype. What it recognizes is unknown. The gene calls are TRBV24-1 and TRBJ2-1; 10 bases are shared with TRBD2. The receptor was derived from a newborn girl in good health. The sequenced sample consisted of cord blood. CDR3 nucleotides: TGTGCCACCGGTCTTAGGACTAGCGGTTACAATGAGCAGTTCTTC. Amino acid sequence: CATGLRTSGYNEQFF.